This TCR beta chain emerged from a study of Graves' ophthalmopathy and Graves' hyperthyroidism. Study conclusions and caveats: The model predicted progression of ophthalmopathy with a sensitivity of 60% to 71%, and its specificity was 72% to 85%.

The CDR3 totals 17 residues. The germline V and J ends were trimmed by 1 base and 0 bases, with 13 bases remaining between them. Germline V gives CDR1 SGHVS, CDR2 FNYEAQ. RNA transcripts were the source from which TCR beta CDR3 regions were amplified. After a first-round RT-PCR with HTBI primers, a second-round multiplex PCR was run. TCRdb recomputed calls from the multiplex PCR reads with MiXCR, one row per CDR3 protein. The table shows some 150,000 distinct CDR3 sequences, with around 39% occurring only once. This clonotype was seen only a few times. The antigen remains unidentified. What was sequenced was peripheral blood. The chain couples TRBV7-6 to TRBJ1-3; D is uncertain. This TCR derives from a man aged 25-45 years with Graves' ophthalmopathy. The CDR3 nucleotides read TGTGCCAGCAGCTTAGAGGTGCCTGGCCACTCTGGAAACACCATATATTTT. Protein product: CASSLEVPGHSGNTIYF.